This TCR beta chain was recovered during a study of T cell changes during pregnancy in multiple sclerosis. The CDR3 totals 15 residues. V shed 2 bases, J shed 7 bases, and the junction held 4 bases outside the gene matches. The germline gives CDR1 MNHEY, CDR2 SVGAGI. Produced via immunoSEQ multiplex PCR; TCRdb's table is partial and in-frame only. This sample has fewer than 150,000 clones, with around 95% found just once. The gene calls are TRBV6-5 and TRBJ1-4; 10 nucleotides line up with TRBD1. This receptor was identified in a female donor with multiple sclerosis, enrolled in a pregnancy study. This material consisted of peripheral blood, taken after pregnancy. The chain's CDR3 is CASSYGTGAGEKLFF. In nucleotides, the CDR3 is TGTGCCAGCAGTTACGGGACAGGGGCGGGTGAAAAACTGTTTTTT.